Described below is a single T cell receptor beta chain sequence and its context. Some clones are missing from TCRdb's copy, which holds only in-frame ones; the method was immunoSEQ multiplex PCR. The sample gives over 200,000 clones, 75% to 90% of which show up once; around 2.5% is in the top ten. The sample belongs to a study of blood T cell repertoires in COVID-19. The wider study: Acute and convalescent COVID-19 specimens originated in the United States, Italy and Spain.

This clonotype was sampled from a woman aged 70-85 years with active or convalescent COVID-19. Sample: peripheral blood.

The CDR3: CASSQLRAANEKLFF. Written as DNA, the CDR3 is TGCGCCAGCAGCCAATTGAGGGCAGCTAATGAAAAACTGTTTTTT. The chain is built from TRBV4-3 and TRBJ1-4; D gene uncertain. Trimming took 2 bases from V and 3 from J, leaving 10 bases between them. Germline V CDR1 and CDR2: LGHNA, YSLEER. The CDR3 covers 15 residues.